This TCR beta chain was profiled in a study of T cells in localized non-small cell lung cancer. Germline V gene sequence: CDR1 SGHNT, CDR2 YYREEE (reference sequence). The CDR3 has 14 residues. Broader study findings: The study detected a median approximately 54 of the top 100 tumor clones in adjacent lung. Among the tissues sampled, uninvolved adjacent lung had the highest T cell clonality, above tumor. Longer survival (overall) was linked to higher T cell density in blood.

As for this clone: Antigen: not known. Germline is not matched at one junction end, which may reflect a read error.

Sequenced by immunoSEQ multiplex PCR; TCRdb stores in-frame clones only, minus some. Of 20,000 or so clones in the sample, approximately 80% were seen once. This clonotype was sampled from a man aged 40-75 years with stage I lung adenocarcinoma. The rearrangement joins TRBV5-4 to TRBJ1-1, with D unclear. Sequencing used peripheral blood, obtained before any cancer treatment. CDR3 residues: CAGSPGHMNTEAFF. The CDR3, as DNA: TGTGCCGGCAGCCCGGGCCACATGAACACTGAAGCTTTCTTT.